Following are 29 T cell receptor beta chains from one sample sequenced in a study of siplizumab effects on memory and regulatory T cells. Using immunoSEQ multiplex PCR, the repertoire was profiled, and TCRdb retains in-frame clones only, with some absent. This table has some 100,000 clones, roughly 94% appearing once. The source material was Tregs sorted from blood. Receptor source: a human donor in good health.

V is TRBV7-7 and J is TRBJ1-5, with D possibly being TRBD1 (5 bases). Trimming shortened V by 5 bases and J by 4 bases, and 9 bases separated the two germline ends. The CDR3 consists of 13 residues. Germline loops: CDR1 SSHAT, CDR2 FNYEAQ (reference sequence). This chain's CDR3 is CASSLDRNQPQHF. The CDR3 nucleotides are TGTGCCAGCAGCCTAGACAGAAATCAGCCCCAGCATTTT.

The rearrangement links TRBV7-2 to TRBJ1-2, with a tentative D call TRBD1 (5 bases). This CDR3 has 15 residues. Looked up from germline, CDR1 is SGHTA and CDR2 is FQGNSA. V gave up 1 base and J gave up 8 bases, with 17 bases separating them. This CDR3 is CASSLGRTGGNGYTF. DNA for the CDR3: TGTGCCAGCAGCTTAGGCAGGACGGGGGGTAACGGCTACACCTTC.

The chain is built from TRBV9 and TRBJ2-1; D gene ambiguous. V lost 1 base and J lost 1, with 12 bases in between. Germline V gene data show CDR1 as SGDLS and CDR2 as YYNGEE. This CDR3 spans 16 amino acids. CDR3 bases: TGTGCCAGCAGCGTACATCGTGGGATGTCCTACAATGAGCAGTTCTTC. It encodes CASSVHRGMSYNEQFF.

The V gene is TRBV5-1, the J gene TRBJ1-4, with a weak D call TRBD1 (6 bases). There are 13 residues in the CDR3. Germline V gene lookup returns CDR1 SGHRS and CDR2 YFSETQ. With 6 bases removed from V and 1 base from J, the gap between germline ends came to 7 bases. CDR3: CASTDRTNEKLFF. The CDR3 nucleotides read TGCGCCAGCACGGACAGAACTAATGAAAAACTGTTTTTT.

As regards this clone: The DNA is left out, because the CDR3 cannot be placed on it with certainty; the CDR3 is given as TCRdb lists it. CDR3 loop: CASRSFGSGSLGYNEQFF. The chain combines TRBV12-2 with TRBJ2-1; the table's D call TRBD2 went unverified against the DNA. TRBV12-2 is assigned pseudogene status. From its first to its last residue, the CDR3 has 18 amino acids.

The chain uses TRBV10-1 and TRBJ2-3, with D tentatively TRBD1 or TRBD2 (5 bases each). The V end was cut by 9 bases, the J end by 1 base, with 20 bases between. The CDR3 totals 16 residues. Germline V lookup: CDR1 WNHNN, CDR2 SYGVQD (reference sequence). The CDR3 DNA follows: TGCGCCAGTAAACGAAGTCGGGACCCCGGCACAGATACGCAGTATTTT. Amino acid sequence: CASKRSRDPGTDTQYF.

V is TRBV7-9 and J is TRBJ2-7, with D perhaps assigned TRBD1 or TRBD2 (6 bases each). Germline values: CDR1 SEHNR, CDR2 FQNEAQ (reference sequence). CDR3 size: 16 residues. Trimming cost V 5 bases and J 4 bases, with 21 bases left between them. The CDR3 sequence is CASSPALGGRGYEQYF. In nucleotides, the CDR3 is TGTGCCAGCAGCCCCGCGCTGGGGGGTAGGGGGTACGAGCAGTACTTC. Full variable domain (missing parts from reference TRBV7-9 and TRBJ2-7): DTGVSQNPRHKITKRGQNVTFRCDPISEHNRLYWYRQTLGQGPEFLTYFQNEAQLEKSRLLSDRFSAERPKGSFSTLEIQRTEQGDSAMYLCASSPALGGRGYEQYFGPGTRLTVT.

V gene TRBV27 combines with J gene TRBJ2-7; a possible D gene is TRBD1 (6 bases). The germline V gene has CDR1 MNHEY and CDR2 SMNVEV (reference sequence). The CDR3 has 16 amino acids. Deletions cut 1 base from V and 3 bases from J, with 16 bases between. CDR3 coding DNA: TGTGCCAGCAGTTTATTGGGTTTGGACAGATACTACGAGCAGTACTTC. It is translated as CASSLLGLDRYYEQYF.

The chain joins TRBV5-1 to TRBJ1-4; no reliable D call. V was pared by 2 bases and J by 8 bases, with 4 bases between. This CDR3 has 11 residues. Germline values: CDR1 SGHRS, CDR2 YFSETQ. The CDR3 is CASSFGEKLFF. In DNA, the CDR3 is TGCGCCAGCAGCTTCGGGGAAAAACTGTTTTTT.

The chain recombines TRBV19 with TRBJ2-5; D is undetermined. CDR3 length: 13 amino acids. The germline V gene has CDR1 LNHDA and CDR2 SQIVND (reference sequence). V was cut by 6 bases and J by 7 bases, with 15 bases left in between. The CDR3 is CASRKPNRPTQYF. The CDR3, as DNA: TGTGCCAGTAGGAAACCGAACCGTCCGACCCAGTACTTC.

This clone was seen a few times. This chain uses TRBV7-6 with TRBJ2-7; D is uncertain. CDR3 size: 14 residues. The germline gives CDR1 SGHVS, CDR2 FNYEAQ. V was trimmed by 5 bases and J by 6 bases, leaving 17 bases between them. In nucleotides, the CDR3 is TGTGCCAGCAGCCCGCGAGGTGGGCAGACCGAGCAGTACTTC. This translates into CASSPRGGQTEQYF.

The CDR3 nucleotides read TGTGCCAGCAGCACCCGGACTAGCGGGAGAATTGGGACCGGGGAGCTGTTTTTT. Its translation: CASSTRTSGRIGTGELFF. The chain carries TRBV11-2 and TRBJ2-2, with 13 positions matching TRBD2. V gave up 5 bases and J gave up 5 bases; unmatched junction bases: 11. This CDR3 is 18 amino acids long. CDR1 is SGHAT, CDR2 FQNNGV, per germline.

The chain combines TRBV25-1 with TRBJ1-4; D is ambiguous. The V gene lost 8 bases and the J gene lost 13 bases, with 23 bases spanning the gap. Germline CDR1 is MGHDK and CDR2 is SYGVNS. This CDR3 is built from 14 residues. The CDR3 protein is CASSSSGIVRGLFF. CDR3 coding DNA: TGTGCCAGCTCTTCATCGGGGATTGTTCGTGGACTGTTTTTT.

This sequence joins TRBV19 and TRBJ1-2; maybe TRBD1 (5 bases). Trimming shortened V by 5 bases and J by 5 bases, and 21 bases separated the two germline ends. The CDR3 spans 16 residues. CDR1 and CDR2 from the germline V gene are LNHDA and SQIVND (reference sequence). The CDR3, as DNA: TGTGCCAGTAGTGAGGGTCAGCGCGGGGGGATTTATGGCTACACCTTC. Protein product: CASSEGQRGGIYGYTF.

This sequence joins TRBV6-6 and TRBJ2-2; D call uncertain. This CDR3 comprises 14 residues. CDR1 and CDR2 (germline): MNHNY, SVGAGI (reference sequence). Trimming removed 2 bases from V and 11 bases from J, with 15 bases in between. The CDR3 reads CASSYPRVSGELFF. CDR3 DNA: TGTGCCAGCAGTTACCCCCGGGTGTCGGGCGAGCTGTTTTTT.

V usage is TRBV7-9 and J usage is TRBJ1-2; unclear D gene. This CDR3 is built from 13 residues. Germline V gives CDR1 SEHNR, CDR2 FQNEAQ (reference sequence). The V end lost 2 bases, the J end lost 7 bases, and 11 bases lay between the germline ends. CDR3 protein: CASSLLAGGGYTF. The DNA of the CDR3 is TGTGCCAGCAGCTTATTAGCAGGAGGTGGCTACACCTTC.

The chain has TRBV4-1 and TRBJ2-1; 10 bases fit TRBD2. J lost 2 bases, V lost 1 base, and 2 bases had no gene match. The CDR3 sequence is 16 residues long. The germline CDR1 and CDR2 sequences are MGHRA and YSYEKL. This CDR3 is CASSQGLAGAYNEQFF. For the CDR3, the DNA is TGCGCCAGCAGCCAAGGTCTAGCGGGGGCCTACAATGAGCAGTTCTTC.

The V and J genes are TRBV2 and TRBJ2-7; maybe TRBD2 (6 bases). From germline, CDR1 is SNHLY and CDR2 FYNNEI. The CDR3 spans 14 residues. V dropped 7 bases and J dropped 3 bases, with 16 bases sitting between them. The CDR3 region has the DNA TGTGCCAGCACCCCTGCCGGGACTCACTACGAGCAGTACTTC. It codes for CASTPAGTHYEQYF.

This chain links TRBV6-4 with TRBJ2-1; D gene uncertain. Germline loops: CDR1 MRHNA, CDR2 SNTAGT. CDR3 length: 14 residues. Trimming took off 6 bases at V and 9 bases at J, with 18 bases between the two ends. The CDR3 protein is CASREDAGLGEQFF. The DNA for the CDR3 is TGTGCCAGCAGAGAGGACGCTGGGCTCGGTGAGCAGTTCTTC.

This CDR3 is CASSPGVGRANYGYTF. The DNA of the CDR3 is TGTGCCAGCAGCCCAGGGGTCGGCAGGGCTAACTATGGCTACACCTTC. The V and J genes are TRBV2 and TRBJ1-2; D is possibly TRBD1 (6 bases). CDR3 length: 16 amino acids. The germline V and J ends were trimmed by 6 bases and 0 bases, with 17 bases remaining between them. Germline V gives CDR1 SNHLY, CDR2 FYNNEI. The full variable domain, rest sourced from reference TRBV2 and TRBJ1-2, is EPEVTQTPSHQVTQMGQEVILRCVPISNHLYFYWYRQILGQKVEFLVSFYNNEISEKSEIFDDQFSVERPDGSNFTLKIRSTKLEDSAMYFCASSPGVGRANYGYTFGSGTRLTVV.

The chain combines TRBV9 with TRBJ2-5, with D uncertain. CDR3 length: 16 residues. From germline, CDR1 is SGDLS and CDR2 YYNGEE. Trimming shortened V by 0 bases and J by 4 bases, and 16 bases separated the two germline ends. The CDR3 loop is CASSVDAHPAPETQYF. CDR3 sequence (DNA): TGTGCCAGCAGCGTAGACGCCCACCCGGCCCCAGAGACCCAGTACTTC.

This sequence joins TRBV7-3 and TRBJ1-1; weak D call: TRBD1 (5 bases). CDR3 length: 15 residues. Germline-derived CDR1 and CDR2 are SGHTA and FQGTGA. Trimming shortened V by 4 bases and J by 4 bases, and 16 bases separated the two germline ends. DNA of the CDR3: TGTGCCAGCAGCTACTCGGGGCGAGGGGTCACTGAAGCTTTCTTT. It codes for CASSYSGRGVTEAFF.

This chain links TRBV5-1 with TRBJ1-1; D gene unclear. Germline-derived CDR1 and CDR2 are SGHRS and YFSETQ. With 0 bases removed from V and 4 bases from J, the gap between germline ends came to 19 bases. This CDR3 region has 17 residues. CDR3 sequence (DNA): TGCGCCAGCAGCTTGGAGGCGGGGAGCAGAATCGTCACTGAAGCTTTCTTT. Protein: CASSLEAGSRIVTEAFF.

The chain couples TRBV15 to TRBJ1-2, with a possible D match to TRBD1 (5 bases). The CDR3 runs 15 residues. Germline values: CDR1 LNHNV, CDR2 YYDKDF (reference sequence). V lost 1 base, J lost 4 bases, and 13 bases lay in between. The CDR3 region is CATSRGLTEFYGYTF. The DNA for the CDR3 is TGTGCCACCAGCAGAGGGTTGACAGAGTTCTATGGCTACACCTTC. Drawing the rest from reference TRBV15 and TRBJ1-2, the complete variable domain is DAMVIQNPRYQVTQFGKPVTLSCSQTLNHNVMYWYQQKSSQAPKLLFHYYDKDFNNEADTPDNFQSRRPNTSFCFLDIRSPGLGDTAMYLCATSRGLTEFYGYTFGSGTRLTVV.

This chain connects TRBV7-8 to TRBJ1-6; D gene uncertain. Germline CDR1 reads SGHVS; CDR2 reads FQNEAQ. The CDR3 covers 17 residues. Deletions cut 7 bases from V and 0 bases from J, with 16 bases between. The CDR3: CASTRAKGSSYNSPLHF. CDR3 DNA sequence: TGTGCCAGCACCCGCGCGAAGGGTAGCTCCTATAATTCACCCCTCCACTTT. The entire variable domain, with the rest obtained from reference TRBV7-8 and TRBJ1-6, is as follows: GAGVSQSPRYKVAKRGQDVALRCDPISGHVSLFWYQQALGQGPEFLTYFQNEAQLDKSGLPSDRFFAERPEGSVSTLKIQRTQQEDSAVYLCASTRAKGSSYNSPLHFGNGTRLTVT.

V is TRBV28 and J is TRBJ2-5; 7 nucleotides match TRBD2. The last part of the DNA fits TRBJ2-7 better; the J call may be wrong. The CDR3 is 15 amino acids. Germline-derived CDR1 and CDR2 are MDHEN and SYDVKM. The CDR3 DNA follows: TGTGCCAGCAGTCCCCCAGGAGCGGGGCGATACGAGCAGTACTTC. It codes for CASSPPGAGRYEQYF.

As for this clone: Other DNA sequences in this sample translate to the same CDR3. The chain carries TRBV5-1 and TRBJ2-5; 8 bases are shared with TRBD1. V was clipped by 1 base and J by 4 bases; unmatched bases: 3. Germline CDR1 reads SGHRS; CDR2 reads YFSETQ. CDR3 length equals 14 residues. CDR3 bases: TGCGCCAGCAGCTTGACAGGGGGAGGAGAGACCCAGTACTTC. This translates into CASSLTGGGETQYF.

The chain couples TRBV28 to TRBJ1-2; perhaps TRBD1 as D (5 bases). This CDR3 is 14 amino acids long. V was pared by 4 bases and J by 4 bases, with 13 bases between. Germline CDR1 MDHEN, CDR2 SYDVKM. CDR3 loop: CASSSSGPTYGYTF. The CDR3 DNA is TGTGCCAGCAGTTCCTCAGGGCCGACCTATGGCTACACCTTC.

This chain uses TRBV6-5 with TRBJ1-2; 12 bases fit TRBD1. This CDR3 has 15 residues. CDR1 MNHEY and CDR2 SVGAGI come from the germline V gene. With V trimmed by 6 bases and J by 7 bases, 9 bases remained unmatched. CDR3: CASRPSGTGGFGYTF. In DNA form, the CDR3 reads TGTGCCAGCAGGCCATCCGGGACAGGGGGCTTTGGCTACACCTTC.